Shown below are 20 T cell receptor beta chains from a single sample sequenced in a study of patients and donors after allogeneic stem cell transplantation. In TCRdb, the RT-PCR reads were re-called with MiXCR into one record per CDR3 protein. The profile shows 950 or so distinct CDR3 sequences, under 0.5% of them singletons. Sequenced sample: blood, either unsorted or a sorted T cell fraction (not recorded which). These receptor sequences come from a human donor who was either an allogeneic HSCT recipient or a stem cell or donor lymphocyte infusion donor (not recorded which). It is not recorded whose cells these are; they may come from a transplant donor.

This clonotype ranks as medium-sized. The chain couples TRBV7-9 to TRBJ2-7; D may be TRBD2 (5 bases). This CDR3 comprises 12 residues. Germline V gene lookup returns CDR1 SEHNR and CDR2 FQNEAQ (reference sequence). Trimming removed 5 bases at V and 6 bases at J, with 11 bases between. In nucleotides, the CDR3 is TGTGCCAGCAGCCCCCCCGCGGGCGAGCAGTACTTC. Translating it yields CASSPPAGEQYF.

This clonotype is medium-sized. V is TRBV4-3 and J is TRBJ2-2, with TRBD2 as a possible D gene (5 bases). This CDR3 contains 14 residues. The germline V gene has CDR1 LGHNA and CDR2 YSLEER. V was clipped by 1 base and J by 4 bases, with 7 bases between them. CDR3 DNA sequence: TGCGCCAGCAGCCAAGGGCGGGCCACCGGGGAGCTGTTTTTT. Amino acids: CASSQGRATGELFF.

This clonotype is judged medium-sized (0.01 to 0.1%). The V call is TRBV28, the J call TRBJ2-7; 8 bases map to TRBD2. Germline CDR1 and CDR2: MDHEN and SYDVKM. The CDR3 runs 14 residues. The J segment lost 1 base and the V segment lost 4 bases, leaving 3 bases of the junction unmatched. The CDR3, as DNA: TGTGCCAGCAGTTCGTTAGCGGGATCCTACGAGCAGTACTTC. This translates into CASSSLAGSYEQYF.

Sample share makes this clonotype medium-sized (0.01 to 0.1%). V gene TRBV9 combines with J gene TRBJ1-1; D gene ambiguous. The germline CDR1 and CDR2 sequences are SGDLS and YYNGEE. Trimming stripped 3 bases from V and 4 bases from J, with 13 bases between. The CDR3 has 14 amino acids. CDR3 protein: CASSAYWGGTEAFF. In DNA, the CDR3 is TGTGCCAGCAGCGCCTATTGGGGTGGCACTGAAGCTTTCTTT.

This clonotype ranks as medium-sized (0.01 to 0.1%). The chain recombines TRBV12-3 or TRBV12-4 with TRBJ2-5; D is unresolved. The CDR3 consists of 15 residues. V was cut by 2 bases and J by 0 bases, with 10 bases left in between. CDR3 sequence: CASSLSPLYQETQYF. The DNA of the CDR3 is TGTGCCAGCAGTTTATCACCTTTGTACCAAGAGACCCAGTACTTC.

In its sample, this clonotype is hyperexpanded. The rearrangement joins TRBV28 to TRBJ2-7; 10 nucleotides line up with TRBD2. CDR1 and CDR2 from the germline V gene are MDHEN and SYDVKM. With V trimmed by 4 bases and J by 0 bases, 6 bases remained unmatched. This CDR3 is built from 16 residues. CDR3 DNA sequence: TGTGCCAGCAGTTCTAGGACTAGCGGACGCTCCTACGAGCAGTACTTC. It is translated as CASSSRTSGRSYEQYF.

By proportion, this clonotype is medium-sized. The rearrangement joins TRBV7-8 to TRBJ1-5, with D perhaps matching TRBD1 (5 bases). The CDR3 covers 15 residues. Germline V gene sequence: CDR1 SGHVS, CDR2 FQNEAQ. V was clipped by 5 bases and J by 4 bases, with 15 bases between them. The CDR3, as DNA: TGTGCCAGCAGCCCTGATTGGACATTTAATCAGCCCCAGCATTTT. Protein sequence: CASSPDWTFNQPQHF.

This clonotype is medium-sized (0.01 to 0.1%) in the sample. The J gene is TRBJ1-4, the V gene TRBV4-1, with no clear D. There are 14 residues in the CDR3. Germline V lookup: CDR1 MGHRA, CDR2 YSYEKL. Trimming pared 6 bases from V and 6 bases from J, leaving 14 bases between. The CDR3 protein is CASRFEGSYEKLFF. The CDR3 nucleotides read TGCGCCAGCAGGTTCGAAGGATCATATGAAAAACTGTTTTTT.

This clonotype rates as medium-sized (0.01 to 0.1%). The chain is built from TRBV6-4 and TRBJ2-1; 10 nucleotides line up with TRBD1. This CDR3 has 16 residues. The V gene's germline CDR1 is MRHNA and CDR2 SNTAGT. Unmatched junction bases numbered 4, after V lost 0 bases and J lost 5 bases. CDR3 in amino acids: CASSDSAGTGDNEQFF. The CDR3 region has the DNA TGTGCCAGCAGTGACTCGGCAGGGACAGGGGACAATGAGCAGTTCTTC.

In its sample, this clonotype ranks as medium-sized (0.01 to 0.1%). The chain carries TRBV15 and TRBJ2-1; 11 bases are shared with TRBD2. The ends lost 0 bases at V and 3 bases at J; junction bases unmatched: 4. Germline CDR1 and CDR2: LNHNV and YYDKDF (reference sequence). The CDR3 contains 17 residues. The CDR3 loop reads CATSRDRLAGGYNEQFF. The CDR3 DNA is TGTGCCACCAGCAGAGATCGCCTAGCGGGAGGCTACAATGAGCAGTTCTTC.

A few counts support this clonotype. The V call is TRBV6-1, the J call TRBJ2-7, with 9 bases lining up with TRBD2. The trim removed 0 bases at V and 5 bases at J, leaving 5 bases unmatched. Germline V lookup: CDR1 MNHNS, CDR2 SASEGT. This CDR3 contains 15 residues. For the CDR3, the DNA is TGTGCCAGCAGTGAAGCGGCGGGAGGGCCCCACGAGCAGTACTTC. Translating gives CASSEAAGGPHEQYF.

This clonotype is large by share. The CDR3 sequence: CASSQDSSSGANVLTF. The CDR3 nucleotides read TGCGCCAGCAGCCAAGATTCGAGCTCTGGGGCCAACGTCCTGACTTTC. The chain combines TRBV4-3 with TRBJ2-6; D is unresolved. The CDR3 contains 16 residues. The germline CDR1 and CDR2 sequences are LGHNA and YSLEER. V was shortened by 0 bases and J by 0 bases, with 6 bases between the two germline ends.

By share, this clonotype ranks as medium-sized. This chain connects TRBV2 to TRBJ2-7; no clear D. V lost 6 bases, J lost 6 bases, and 6 bases lay in between. Germline lookup yields CDR1 SNHLY and CDR2 FYNNEI. The CDR3 is made up of 10 amino acids. The CDR3 nucleotides read TGTGCCAGCAGGAGGAGCGAGCAGTACTTC. This sequence encodes CASRRSEQYF.

This clonotype was seen many times. The rearrangement uses TRBV6-5 and TRBJ1-2, with TRBD1 identical over 8 bases. The CDR3 is made up of 16 amino acids. V gave up 5 bases and J gave up 3 bases; unmatched junction bases: 11. Looked up from germline, CDR1 is MNHEY and CDR2 is SVGAGI. The CDR3 sequence: CASSPLTGTGHYGYTF. The CDR3 nucleotides are TGTGCCAGCAGTCCCCTTACCGGGACAGGCCACTATGGCTACACCTTC.

Sample share makes this clonotype large. The chain uses TRBV27 and TRBJ1-5; D remains unclear. The V gene's germline CDR1 is MNHEY and CDR2 SMNVEV (reference sequence). Trimming stripped 3 bases from V and 4 bases from J, with 7 bases between. The CDR3 covers 13 residues. In DNA, the CDR3 is TGTGCCAGCAGTTTCGGCTATAATCAGCCCCAGCATTTT. Protein sequence: CASSFGYNQPQHF.

This clonotype appeared many times. The chain uses TRBV6-4 and TRBJ2-3; no reliable D call. Germline V lookup: CDR1 MRHNA, CDR2 SNTAGT. This CDR3 is built from 13 residues. Trimming cost V 2 bases and J 0 bases, with 3 bases left between them. DNA of the CDR3: TGTGCCAGCAGTGACGGGAGCACAGATACGCAGTATTTT. It codes for CASSDGSTDTQYF.

This clonotype is labeled as large (0.1 to 1%). The chain combines TRBV5-6 with TRBJ2-2, with D possibly matching TRBD1 (5 bases). CDR1 and CDR2 (germline): SGHDT, YYEEEE. CDR3 length: 13 amino acids. V was trimmed by 6 bases and J by 7 bases, leaving 13 bases between them. The CDR3 loop reads CASNEGADGELFF. The CDR3 DNA is TGTGCCAGCAACGAAGGGGCGGACGGGGAGCTGTTTTTT.

This clonotype qualifies as medium-sized. The chain uses TRBV6-1 and TRBJ2-7; D unclear. V dropped 0 bases and J dropped 1 base, with 7 bases sitting between them. Germline values: CDR1 MNHNS, CDR2 SASEGT. The CDR3 extends over 14 amino acids. DNA of the CDR3: TGTGCCAGCAGTGAAGCGGACGGATCCTACGAGCAGTACTTC. Its translation: CASSEADGSYEQYF.

This clonotype is large in the sample. V usage is TRBV15 and J usage is TRBJ2-1, with no clear D. This CDR3 is 12 amino acids long. Germline V gene lookup returns CDR1 LNHNV and CDR2 YYDKDF (reference sequence). Trimming removed 4 bases at V and 7 bases at J, with 8 bases between. The CDR3 region has the DNA TGTGCCACCAGCACCCTTAATAATGAGCAGTTCTTC. Translation gives CATSTLNNEQFF.

Judged by abundance, this clonotype is medium-sized. The chain combines TRBV27 with TRBJ2-2, with TRBD2 identical over 14 bases. In germline, CDR1 is MNHEY, CDR2 SMNVEV (reference sequence). The CDR3 has 14 amino acids. J was trimmed by 6 bases and V by 7 bases; bases with no gene match: 1. CDR3 DNA: TGTGCCAGCATGGGACTAGCGGGAGCCGGGGAGCTGTTTTTT. Protein product: CASMGLAGAGELFF.